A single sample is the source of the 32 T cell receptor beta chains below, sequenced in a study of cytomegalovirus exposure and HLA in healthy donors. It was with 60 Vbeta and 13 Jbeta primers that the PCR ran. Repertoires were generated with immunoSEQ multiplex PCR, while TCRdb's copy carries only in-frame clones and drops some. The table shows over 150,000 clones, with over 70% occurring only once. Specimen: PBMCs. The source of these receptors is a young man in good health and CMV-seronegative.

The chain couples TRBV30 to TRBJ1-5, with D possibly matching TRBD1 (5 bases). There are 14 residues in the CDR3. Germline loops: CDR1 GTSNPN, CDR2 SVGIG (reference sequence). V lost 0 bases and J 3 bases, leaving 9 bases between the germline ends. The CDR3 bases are TGTGCCTGGAGTGTGGGGACTTTCAATCAGCCCCAGCATTTT. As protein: CAWSVGTFNQPQHF. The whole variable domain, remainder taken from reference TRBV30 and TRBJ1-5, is SQTIHQWPATLVQPVGSPLSLECTVEGTSNPNLYWYRQAAGRGLQLLFYSVGIGQISSEVPQNLSASRPQDRQFILSSKKLLLSDSGFYLCAWSVGTFNQPQHFGDGTRLSIL.

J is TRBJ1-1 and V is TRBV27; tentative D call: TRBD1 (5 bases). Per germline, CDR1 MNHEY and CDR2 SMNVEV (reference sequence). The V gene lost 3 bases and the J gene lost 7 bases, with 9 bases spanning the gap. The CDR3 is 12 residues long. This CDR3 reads CASSFLGDEAFF. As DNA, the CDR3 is TGTGCCAGCAGTTTTCTAGGGGATGAAGCTTTCTTT.

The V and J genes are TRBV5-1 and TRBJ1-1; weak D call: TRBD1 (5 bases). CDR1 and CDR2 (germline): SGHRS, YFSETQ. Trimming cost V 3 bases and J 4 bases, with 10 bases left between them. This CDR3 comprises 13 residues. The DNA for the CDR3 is TGCGCCAGCAGCTCATGGGGGGGCACTGAAGCTTTCTTT. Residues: CASSSWGGTEAFF.

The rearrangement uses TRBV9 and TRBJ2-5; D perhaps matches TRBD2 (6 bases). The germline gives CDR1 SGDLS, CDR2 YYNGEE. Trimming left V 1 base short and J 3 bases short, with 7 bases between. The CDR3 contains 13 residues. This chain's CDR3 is CASSVWGEETQYF. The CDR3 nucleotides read TGTGCCAGCAGCGTATGGGGGGAAGAGACCCAGTACTTC.

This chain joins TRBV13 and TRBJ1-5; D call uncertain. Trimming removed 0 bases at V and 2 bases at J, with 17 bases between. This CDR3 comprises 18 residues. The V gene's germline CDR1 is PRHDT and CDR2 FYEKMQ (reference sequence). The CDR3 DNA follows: TGTGCCAGCAGCTTAGGCCATAAGGAGGCTAGAGGCAATCAGCCCCAGCATTTT. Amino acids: CASSLGHKEARGNQPQHF. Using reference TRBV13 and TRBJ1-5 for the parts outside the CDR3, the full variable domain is AAGVIQSPRHLIKEKRETATLKCYPIPRHDTVYWYQQGPGQDPQFLISFYEKMQSDKGSIPDRFSAQQFSDYHSELNMSSLELGDSALYFCASSLGHKEARGNQPQHFGDGTRLSIL.

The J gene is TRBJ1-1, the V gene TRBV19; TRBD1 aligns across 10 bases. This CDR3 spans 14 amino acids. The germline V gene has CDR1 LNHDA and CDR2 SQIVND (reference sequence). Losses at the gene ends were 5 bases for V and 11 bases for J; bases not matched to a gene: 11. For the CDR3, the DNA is TGTGCCAGTAGTGGGGACAGGGGCAGCCCGTTTGCTTTCTTT. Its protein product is CASSGDRGSPFAFF.

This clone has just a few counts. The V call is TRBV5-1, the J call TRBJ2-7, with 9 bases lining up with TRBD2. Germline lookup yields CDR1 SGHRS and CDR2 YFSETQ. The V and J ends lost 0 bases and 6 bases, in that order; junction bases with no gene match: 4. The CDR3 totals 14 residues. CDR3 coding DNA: TGCGCCAGCAGCTTGGGGCTAGCGGGAAGCGAGCAGTACTTC. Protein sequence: CASSLGLAGSEQYF.

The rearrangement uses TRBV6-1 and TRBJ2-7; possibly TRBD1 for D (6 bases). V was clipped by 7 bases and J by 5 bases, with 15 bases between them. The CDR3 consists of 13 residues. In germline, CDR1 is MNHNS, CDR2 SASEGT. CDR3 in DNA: TGTGCCAGCATGGCAGGGGAGTTCGACGAGCAGTACTTC. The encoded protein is CASMAGEFDEQYF.

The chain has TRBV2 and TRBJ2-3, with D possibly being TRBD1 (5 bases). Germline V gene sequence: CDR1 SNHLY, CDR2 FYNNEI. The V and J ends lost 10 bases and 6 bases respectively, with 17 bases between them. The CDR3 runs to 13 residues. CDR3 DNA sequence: TGTGCCACCATACTACCGAAGGGGGATACGCAGTATTTT. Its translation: CATILPKGDTQYF.

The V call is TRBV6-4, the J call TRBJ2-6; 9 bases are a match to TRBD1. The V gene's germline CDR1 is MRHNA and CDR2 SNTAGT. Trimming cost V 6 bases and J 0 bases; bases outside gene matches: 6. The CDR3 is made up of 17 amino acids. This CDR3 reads CASSVPGQGSGANVLTF. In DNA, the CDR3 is TGTGCCAGCAGCGTCCCGGGACAGGGCTCTGGGGCCAACGTCCTGACTTTC.

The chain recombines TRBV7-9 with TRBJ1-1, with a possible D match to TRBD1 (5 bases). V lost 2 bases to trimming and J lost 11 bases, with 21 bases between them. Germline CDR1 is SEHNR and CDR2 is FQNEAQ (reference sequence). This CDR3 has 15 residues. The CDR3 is CASSLRVGPLTEAFF. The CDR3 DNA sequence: TGTGCCAGCAGCTTAAGGGTCGGGCCACTGACAGAGGCTTTCTTT.

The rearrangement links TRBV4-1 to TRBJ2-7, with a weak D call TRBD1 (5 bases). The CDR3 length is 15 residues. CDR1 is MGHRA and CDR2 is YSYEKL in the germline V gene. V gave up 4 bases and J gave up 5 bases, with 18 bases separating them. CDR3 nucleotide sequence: TGCGCCAGCAGCCGGAACCCCGGCAGGGATGACGAGCAGTACTTC. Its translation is CASSRNPGRDDEQYF.

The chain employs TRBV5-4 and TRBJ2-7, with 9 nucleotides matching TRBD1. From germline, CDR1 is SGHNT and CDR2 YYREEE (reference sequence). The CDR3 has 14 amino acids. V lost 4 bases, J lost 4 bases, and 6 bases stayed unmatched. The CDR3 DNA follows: TGTGCCAGCAGCCTCGGGACAGGGCCGTACGAGCAGTACTTC. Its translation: CASSLGTGPYEQYF.

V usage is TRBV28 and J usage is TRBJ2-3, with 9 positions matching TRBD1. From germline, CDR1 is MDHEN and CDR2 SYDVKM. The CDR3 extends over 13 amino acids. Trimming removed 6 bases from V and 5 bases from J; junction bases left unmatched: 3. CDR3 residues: CASSDRGVDTQYF. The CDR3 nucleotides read TGTGCCAGCAGCGACAGGGGGGTAGATACGCAGTATTTT.

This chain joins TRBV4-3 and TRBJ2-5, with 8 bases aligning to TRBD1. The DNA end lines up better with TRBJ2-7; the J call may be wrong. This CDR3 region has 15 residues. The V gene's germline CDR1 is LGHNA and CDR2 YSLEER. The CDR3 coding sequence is TGCGCCAGCAGCCAACAGCGGACAGGGCCCTACGAGCAGTACTTC. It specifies CASSQQRTGPYEQYF.

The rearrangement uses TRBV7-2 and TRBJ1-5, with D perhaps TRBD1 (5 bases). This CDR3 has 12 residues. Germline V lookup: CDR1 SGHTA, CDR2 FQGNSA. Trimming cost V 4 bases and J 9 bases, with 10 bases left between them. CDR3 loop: CASSSSGGPQHF. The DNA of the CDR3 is TGTGCCAGCAGCTCCTCGGGGGGGCCCCAGCATTTT.

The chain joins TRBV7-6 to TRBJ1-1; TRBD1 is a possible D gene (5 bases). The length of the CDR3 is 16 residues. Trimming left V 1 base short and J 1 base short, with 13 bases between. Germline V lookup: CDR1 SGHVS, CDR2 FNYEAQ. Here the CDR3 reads CASSLVDWGENTEAFF. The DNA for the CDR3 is TGTGCCAGCAGCTTAGTCGATTGGGGGGAGAACACTGAAGCTTTCTTT.

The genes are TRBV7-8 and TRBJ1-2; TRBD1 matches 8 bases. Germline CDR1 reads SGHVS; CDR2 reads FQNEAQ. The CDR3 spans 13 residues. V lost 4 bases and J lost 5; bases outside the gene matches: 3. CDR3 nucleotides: TGTGCCAGCAGCTCGGGACAGGCTTATGGCTACACCTTC. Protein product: CASSSGQAYGYTF.

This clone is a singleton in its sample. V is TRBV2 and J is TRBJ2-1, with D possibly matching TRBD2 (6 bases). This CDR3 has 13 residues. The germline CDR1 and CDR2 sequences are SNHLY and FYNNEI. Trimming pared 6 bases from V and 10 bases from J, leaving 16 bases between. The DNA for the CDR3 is TGTGCCAGCAGGGACTATTACAATGACGAGCAGTTCTTC. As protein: CASRDYYNDEQFF.

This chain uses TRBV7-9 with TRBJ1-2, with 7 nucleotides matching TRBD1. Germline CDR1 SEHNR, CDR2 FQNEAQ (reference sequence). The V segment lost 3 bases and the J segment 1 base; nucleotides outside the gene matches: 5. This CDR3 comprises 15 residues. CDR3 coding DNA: TGTGCCAGCAGCTTTCCTCGGGACAGTAACTATGGCTACACCTTC. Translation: CASSFPRDSNYGYTF.

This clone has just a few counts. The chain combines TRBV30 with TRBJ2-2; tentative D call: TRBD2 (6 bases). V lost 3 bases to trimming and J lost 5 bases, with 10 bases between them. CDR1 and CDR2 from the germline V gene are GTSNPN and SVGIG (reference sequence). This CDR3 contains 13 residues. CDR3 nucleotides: TGTGCCTGGAGGGGGGGTAATACCGGGGAGCTGTTTTTT. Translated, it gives CAWRGGNTGELFF.

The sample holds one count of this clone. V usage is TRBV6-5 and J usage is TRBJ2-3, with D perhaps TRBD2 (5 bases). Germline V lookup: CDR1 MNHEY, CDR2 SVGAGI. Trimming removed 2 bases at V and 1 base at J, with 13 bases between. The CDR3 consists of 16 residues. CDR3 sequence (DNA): TGTGCCAGCAGTTACAGGGCCAGGACTGGCACAGATACGCAGTATTTT. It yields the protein CASSYRARTGTDTQYF.

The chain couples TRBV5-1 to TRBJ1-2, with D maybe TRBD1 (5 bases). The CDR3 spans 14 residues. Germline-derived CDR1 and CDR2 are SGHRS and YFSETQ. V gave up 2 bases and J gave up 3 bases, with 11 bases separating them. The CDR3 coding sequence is TGCGCCAGCAGCTTCCATTGGGGGGACTATGGCTACACCTTC. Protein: CASSFHWGDYGYTF.

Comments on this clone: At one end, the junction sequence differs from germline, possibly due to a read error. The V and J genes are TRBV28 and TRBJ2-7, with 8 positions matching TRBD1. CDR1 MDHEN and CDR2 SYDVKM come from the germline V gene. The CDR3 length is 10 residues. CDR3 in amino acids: CASGNRGSWF. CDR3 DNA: TGTGCCAGTGGGAACAGGGGGAGCTGGTTC.

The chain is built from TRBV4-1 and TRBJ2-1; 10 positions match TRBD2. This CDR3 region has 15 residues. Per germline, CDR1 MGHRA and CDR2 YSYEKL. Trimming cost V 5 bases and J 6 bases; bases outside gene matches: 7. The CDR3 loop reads CASSFTSGAPNEQFF. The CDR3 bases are TGCGCCAGCAGCTTTACTAGCGGGGCCCCCAATGAGCAGTTCTTC.

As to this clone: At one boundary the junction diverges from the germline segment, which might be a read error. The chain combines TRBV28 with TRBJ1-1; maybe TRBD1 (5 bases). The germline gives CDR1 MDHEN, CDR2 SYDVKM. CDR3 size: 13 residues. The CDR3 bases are TGTGCCAGCTGTTTTGGACACAGCACTGAAGCTTTCTTT. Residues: CASCFGHSTEAFF. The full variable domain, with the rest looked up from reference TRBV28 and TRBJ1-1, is DVKVTQSSRYLVKRTGEKVFLECVQDMDHENMFWYRQDPGLGLRLIYFSYDVKMKEKGDIPEGYSVSREKKERFSLILESASTNQTSMYLCASCFGHSTEAFFGQGTRLTVV.

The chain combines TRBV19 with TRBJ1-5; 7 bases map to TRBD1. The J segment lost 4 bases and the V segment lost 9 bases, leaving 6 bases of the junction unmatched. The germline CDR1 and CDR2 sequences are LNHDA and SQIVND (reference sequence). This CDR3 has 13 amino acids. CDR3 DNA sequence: TGTGCCAGCCGGGACAGCCTTAATCAGCCCCAGCATTTT. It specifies CASRDSLNQPQHF. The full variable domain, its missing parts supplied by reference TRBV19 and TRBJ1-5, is DGGITQSPKYLFRKEGQNVTLSCEQNLNHDAMYWYRQDPGQGLRLIYYSQIVNDFQKGDIAEGYSVSREKKESFPLTVTSAQKNPTAFYLCASRDSLNQPQHFGDGTRLSIL.

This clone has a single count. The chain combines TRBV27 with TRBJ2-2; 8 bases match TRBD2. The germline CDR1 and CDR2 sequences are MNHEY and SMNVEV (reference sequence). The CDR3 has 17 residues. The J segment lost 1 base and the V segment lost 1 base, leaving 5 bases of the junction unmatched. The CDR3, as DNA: TGTGCCAGCAGTTTATACGGGAGGGCCCTGAACACCGGGGAGCTGTTTTTT. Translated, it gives CASSLYGRALNTGELFF.

CDR3 loop: CASTLRGQGALYYGYTF. The CDR3 bases are TGTGCCAGCACCCTCCGAGGACAGGGGGCCCTCTACTATGGCTACACCTTC. The chain combines TRBV28 with TRBJ1-2; 11 bases match TRBD1. V lost 7 bases, J lost 3 bases, and 13 bases stayed unmatched. The CDR3 has 17 residues. Germline V CDR1 and CDR2: MDHEN, SYDVKM.

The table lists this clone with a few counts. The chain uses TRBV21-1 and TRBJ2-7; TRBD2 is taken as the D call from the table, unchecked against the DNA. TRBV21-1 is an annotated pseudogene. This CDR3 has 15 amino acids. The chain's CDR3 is CASSKGRRGHSEQYF. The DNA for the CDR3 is TGTGCCAGCAGCAAAGGAAGGCGGGGCCACAGCGAGCAGTACTTC.

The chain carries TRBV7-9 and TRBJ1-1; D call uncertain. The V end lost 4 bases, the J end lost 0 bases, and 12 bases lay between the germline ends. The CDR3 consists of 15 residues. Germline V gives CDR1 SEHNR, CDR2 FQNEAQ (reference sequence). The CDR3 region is CASSSEQLLNTEAFF. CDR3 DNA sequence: TGTGCCAGCAGCTCGGAACAGCTACTGAACACTGAAGCTTTCTTT.

The CDR3 sequence: CASNTRGAVHEQYF. For the CDR3, the DNA is TGTGCCAGCAATACACGCGGAGCGGTCCACGAGCAGTACTTC. The chain links TRBV6-1 to TRBJ2-5; the D gene is possibly TRBD2 (5 bases). Near its end, the DNA agrees better with TRBJ2-7, so the J call may be wrong. The CDR3 is made up of 14 amino acids. Germline V gives CDR1 MNHNS, CDR2 SASEGT.